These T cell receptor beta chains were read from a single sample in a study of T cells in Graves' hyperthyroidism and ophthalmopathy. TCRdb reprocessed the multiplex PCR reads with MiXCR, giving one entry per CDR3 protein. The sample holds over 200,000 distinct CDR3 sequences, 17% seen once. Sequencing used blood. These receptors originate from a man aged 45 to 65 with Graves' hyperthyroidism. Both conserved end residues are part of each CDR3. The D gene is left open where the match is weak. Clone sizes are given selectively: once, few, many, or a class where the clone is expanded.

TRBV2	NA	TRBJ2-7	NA	CASSRLVKQYF	TGTGCCAGCAGCAGACTAGTGAAGCAGTACTTC
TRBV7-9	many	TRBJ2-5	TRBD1	CASSPYRGRTETQYF	TGTGCCAGCAGCCCGTACAGGGGGCGTACAGAGACCCAGTACTTC
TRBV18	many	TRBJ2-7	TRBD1	CASSRDRQSGEQYF	TGTGCCAGCTCACGGGACAGGCAATCGGGCGAGCAGTACTTC
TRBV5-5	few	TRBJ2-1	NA	CASSPRGVIYNEQFF	TGTGCCAGCAGCCCCAGGGGGGTCATATACAATGAGCAGTTCTTC
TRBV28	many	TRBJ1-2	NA	CASSLSRYYGYTF	TGTGCCAGCAGTTTATCTCGTTACTATGGCTACACCTTC
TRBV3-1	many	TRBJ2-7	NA	CASSQVGAVSEQYF	TGTGCCAGCAGCCAAGTAGGCGCTGTCTCCGAGCAGTACTTC
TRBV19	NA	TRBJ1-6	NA	CASSMRTEDSPLHF	TGTGCCAGTAGTATGAGGACGGAAGATTCACCCCTCCACTTT
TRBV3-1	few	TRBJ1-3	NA	CASSHMIGNTIYF	TGTGCCAGCAGCCACATGATAGGAAACACCATATATTTT
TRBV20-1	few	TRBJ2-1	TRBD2	CSARDGLANEQFF	TGCAGTGCTAGAGATGGACTAGCCAATGAGCAGTTCTTC
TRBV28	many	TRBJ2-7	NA	CASTLAGQTYEQYF	TGTGCCAGCACCCTCGCGGGACAGACCTACGAGCAGTACTTC
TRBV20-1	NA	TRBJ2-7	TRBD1	CSASAGTGGIEQYF	TGCAGTGCTAGCGCGGGGACAGGGGGCATCGAGCAGTACTTC
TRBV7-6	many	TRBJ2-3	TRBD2	CASSTGRRSTDTQYF	TGTGCCAGCAGCACCGGGAGGAGGAGCACAGATACGCAGTATTTT
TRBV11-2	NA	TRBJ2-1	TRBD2	CASSLRVGLGDNEQFF	TGTGCCAGCAGCTTAAGGGTGGGACTAGGTGACAATGAGCAGTTCTTC